The 13 T cell receptor beta chains below were found in one sample sequenced in a study of shared clonotypes between healthy human individuals. Method: immunoSEQ multiplex PCR; TCRdb's copy keeps in-frame clones and lacks some. The sample records roughly 1,100,000 clones, roughly 75% being singletons. The sample was memory CD4+ T cells sorted from blood. Subset given: CD45RA-negative fraction. Every receptor here comes from a young man in good health.

The rearrangement uses TRBV5-6 and TRBJ2-1; 8 bases align to TRBD2. This CDR3 spans 15 amino acids. V was pared by 4 bases and J by 0 bases, with 3 bases of the junction left unmatched. The germline V gene has CDR1 SGHDT and CDR2 YYEEEE. The CDR3 reads CASSPTSGSYNEQFF. For the CDR3, the DNA is TGTGCCAGCAGCCCTACTAGCGGCTCCTACAATGAGCAGTTCTTC.

This clone came up once. V and J are TRBV30 and TRBJ1-6; no reliable D call. V was clipped by 8 bases and J by 2 bases, with 10 bases between them. In germline, CDR1 is GTSNPN, CDR2 SVGIG (reference sequence). The CDR3 runs to 13 residues. The DNA of the CDR3 is TGTGCCGGATTGATGACCTATAATTCACCCCTCCACTTT. Protein product: CAGLMTYNSPLHF.

The chain recombines TRBV6-1 with TRBJ1-2, with D possibly matching TRBD1 (6 bases). The length of the CDR3 is 13 residues. V shed 4 bases and J shed 5 bases, with 11 bases lying between them. CDR1 MNHNS and CDR2 SASEGT come from the germline V gene. CDR3 region: CASSGQVLYGYTF. CDR3 nucleotides: TGTGCCAGCAGTGGACAGGTTCTATATGGCTACACCTTC.

A few counts support this clone. Within the sample, other DNA sequences also encode this same CDR3. In nucleotides, the CDR3 is TGCGCCAGCAGCTTGGCTAGCGGGAGCTCGTCCTACAATGAGCAGTTCTTC. Amino acids: CASSLASGSSSYNEQFF. The chain recombines TRBV5-1 with TRBJ2-1, with TRBD2 matching 10 bases. The CDR3 consists of 17 residues. Germline V gene data show CDR1 as SGHRS and CDR2 as YFSETQ. V shed 0 bases, J shed 1 base, and the junction held 4 bases outside the gene matches.

This clone has only one observation. V is TRBV2 and J is TRBJ1-1; possible D gene TRBD1, 6 bases. CDR3 length: 13 amino acids. V lost 4 bases and J lost 4, with 10 bases in between. Germline CDR1 reads SNHLY; CDR2 reads FYNNEI. CDR3 loop: CASSGPGATEAFF. The CDR3, as DNA: TGTGCCAGCAGTGGCCCGGGGGCCACTGAAGCTTTCTTT.

This clone has only one observation. The chain couples TRBV4-2 to TRBJ1-2, with unresolved D. The CDR3 runs to 16 residues. Trimming took off 0 bases at V and 1 base at J, with 12 bases between the two ends. Germline lookup yields CDR1 LGHNA and CDR2 YNFKEQ. As DNA, the CDR3 is TGTGCCAGCAGCCAAGAAGACGGGAAACTTAACTATGGCTACACCTTC. Protein sequence: CASSQEDGKLNYGYTF.

This chain's CDR3 is CASNGQQTDTQYF. In nucleotides, the CDR3 is TGTGCCAGCAATGGACAGCAAACAGATACGCAGTATTTT. This chain links TRBV6-1 with TRBJ2-3, with D possibly being TRBD1 (6 bases). The V gene's germline CDR1 is MNHNS and CDR2 SASEGT. The CDR3 contains 13 residues. Between the trimmed V and J ends, which lost 7 bases and 3 bases, there was a span of 11 bases.

The rearrangement uses TRBV5-6 and TRBJ2-3; possibly TRBD1 for D (5 bases). Deletions cut 2 bases from V and 4 bases from J, with 14 bases between. CDR3 length equals 15 residues. Germline V CDR1 and CDR2: SGHDT, YYEEEE. CDR3 protein: CASSLIRVFADTQYF. CDR3 in DNA: TGTGCCAGCAGCTTAATCAGGGTGTTCGCAGATACGCAGTATTTT.

The V and J genes are TRBV28 and TRBJ2-1, with D possibly being TRBD2 (5 bases). Trimming stripped 7 bases from V and 3 bases from J, with 7 bases between. The CDR3 covers 12 residues. Germline CDR1 reads MDHEN; CDR2 reads SYDVKM. CDR3 residues: CASTGVYNEQFF. The CDR3 nucleotides read TGTGCCAGCACCGGGGTCTACAATGAGCAGTTCTTC.

This clone was seen a few times. Other DNA sequences in this sample translate to the same CDR3. The chain links TRBV30 to TRBJ1-2, with D maybe TRBD1 (5 bases). This CDR3 is built from 13 residues. Germline V lookup: CDR1 GTSNPN, CDR2 SVGIG (reference sequence). Deletions cut 0 bases from V and 2 bases from J, with 7 bases between. CDR3 DNA sequence: TGTGCCTGGAGTGTCGACAGAAACTATGGCTACACCTTC. Encoded protein: CAWSVDRNYGYTF.

The chain links TRBV18 to TRBJ2-5, with D uncertain. The V end lost 3 bases, the J end lost 7 bases, and 6 bases lay between the germline ends. In germline, CDR1 is KGHSH, CDR2 LQKENI. The CDR3 has 11 residues. The CDR3 coding sequence is TGTGCCAGCTCACCGATTGGGACCCAGTACTTC. Translation gives CASSPIGTQYF.

The V call is TRBV2, the J call TRBJ2-2; possibly TRBD2 for D (5 bases). Germline lookup yields CDR1 SNHLY and CDR2 FYNNEI. V dropped 4 bases and J dropped 6 bases, with 9 bases sitting between them. CDR3 size: 13 residues. CDR3 sequence: CASSGTSAGELFF. In DNA, the CDR3 is TGTGCCAGCAGTGGGACTTCGGCCGGGGAGCTGTTTTTT.

The chain uses TRBV10-2 and TRBJ2-3, with D maybe TRBD1 (6 bases). Germline V lookup: CDR1 WSHSY, CDR2 SAAADI. The V gene lost 7 bases and the J gene lost 2 bases, with 19 bases spanning the gap. The CDR3 runs to 16 residues. The CDR3 loop reads CASTDRGRGYTDTQYF. The CDR3 nucleotides read TGCGCCAGCACCGATCGTGGCAGGGGCTACACAGATACGCAGTATTTT.